This is a list of T cell receptor beta chains from one sample in a study of post-analysis software for immune sequencing data. TCRdb itself ran the PCR reads through MiXCR, one entry per CDR3 protein. The table has 750,000 to 900,000 distinct CDR3 sequences, around 45% seen once. Sequencing was done on a sample of blood. The source of these receptors is a girl under 18 with multiple sclerosis. The CDR3 runs from the conserved cysteine through the conserved F or W.

J,V,CDR3
TRBJ2-5,TRBV6-1,CASSEARSSGGSAQYF
TRBJ1-4,TRBV20-1,CSAFRTGGNEKLFF
TRBJ2-7,TRBV20-1,CSATSGYYNEQYF
TRBJ1-4,TRBV27,CASSQTGGGEKLFF
TRBJ2-3,TRBV10-3,CAISRPDTDTQYF
TRBJ2-4,TRBV28,CASNEFTSAKNIQYF
TRBJ1-1,TRBV4-1,CASSQGGLTNTEAFF
TRBJ1-1,TRBV29-1,CSAWDRNTEAFF
TRBJ1-1,TRBV5-6,CASSLAGRGTEAFF
TRBJ2-3,TRBV4-2,CASSRSQDGDTQYF
TRBJ2-1,TRBV20-1,CSARDGRNNEQFF
TRBJ2-1,TRBV20-1,CSASSPGQYYNEQFF
TRBJ2-1,TRBV25-1,CASSEKTFGGPYNEQFF
TRBJ2-5,TRBV21-1,CASSKRGLEETQYF
TRBJ2-5,TRBV7-9,CASKTGIRETQYF
TRBJ1-1,TRBV7-2,CASSFFPLGATEAFF
TRBJ2-3,TRBV20-1,CSAGPSGRADTQYF
TRBJ2-1,TRBV4-3,CASSQVIYRERDNEQFF
TRBJ2-5,TRBV6-6,CASSYSGTQQETQYF
TRBJ2-7,TRBV7-2,CASSSGQVEYEQYF
TRBJ1-2,TRBV27,CASSYRGRGYTF
TRBJ2-1,TRBV20-1,CSAGWPGQGYSEQFF
TRBJ2-1,TRBV6-6,CASSLQGAGETQFF
TRBJ2-7,TRBV13,CASSSGQRDYEQYF
TRBJ2-5,TRBV7-6,CASSLGTSGLQETQYF
TRBJ2-1,TRBV12-3/TRBV12-4,CASRAPLAGVRGEQFF
TRBJ2-5,TRBV7-2,CASSSGTSKTQYF
TRBJ1-5,TRBV7-8,CASSFLGGKNQPQHF
TRBJ2-5,TRBV14,CASSQEGLASQETQYF
TRBJ1-5,TRBV6-2/TRBV6-3,CASMEEDNQPQHF
TRBJ2-4,TRBV20-1,CSARDLADWENIQYF
TRBJ1-5,TRBV5-1,CASSLAGTGNQPQHF
TRBJ1-1,TRBV28,CASSTGTGGEAFF
TRBJ1-5,TRBV5-1,CASSQGGVNQPQHF
.,TRBV5-1,CASQVRLAGNEQFF
TRBJ2-7,TRBV4-1,CASSQGWAYEQYF
TRBJ2-5,TRBV10-3,CATRGQLVETQYF
TRBJ2-7,TRBV9,CASSVGGSPYEQYF
TRBJ2-3,TRBV12-3/TRBV12-4,CASSTGTVPTDAQYF
TRBJ1-2,TRBV20-1,CSASQGAIGYTF
TRBJ2-5,TRBV6-1,CASSESGAPETQYF
TRBJ2-1,TRBV7-2,CASSLVVRENGEQFF
TRBJ2-7,TRBV10-3,CAISEPTDGSYEQYF
TRBJ2-7,TRBV20-1,CSARDRLSYEQYF
TRBJ2-1,TRBV12-3/TRBV12-4,CASSHPRGNEQFF